Presented here are 20 T cell receptor beta chains from one specimen sequenced in a study of blood T cell repertoires in COVID-19. Profiling relied on immunoSEQ multiplex PCR, and the TCRdb table lists in-frame clones only, not all of them. The sample shows 180,000 or so clones, about 81% of them seen only once. Sequencing input: peripheral blood. The receptors shown here come from a woman of 80 years or more with COVID-19, enrolled during active disease.

The chain recombines TRBV5-1 with TRBJ1-1, with D perhaps TRBD1 (5 bases). Germline CDR1 reads SGHRS; CDR2 reads YFSETQ. The CDR3 length is 14 residues. Trimming took 2 bases from V and 4 from J, leaving 12 bases between them. The CDR3 region has the DNA TGCGCCAGCAGCTTAGGGGAGGCGGGCACTGAAGCTTTCTTT. This gives the protein CASSLGEAGTEAFF.

This rearrangement joins TRBV20-1 to TRBJ1-4; maybe TRBD1 (6 bases). Trimming cost V 5 bases and J 8 bases, with 12 bases left between them. Germline loops: CDR1 DFQATT, CDR2 SNEGSKA (reference sequence). The CDR3 runs to 12 residues. The CDR3 sequence is CSARDRLEKLFF. CDR3 bases: TGCAGTGCTCGTGACAGGCTCGAAAAACTGTTTTTT.

The V and J genes are TRBV6-5 and TRBJ2-7, with 7 bases lining up with TRBD2. Germline assignment: CDR1 MNHEY and CDR2 SVGAGI. Trimming at V came to 7 bases and at J to 3 bases, leaving 9 bases not matched to a gene. This CDR3 contains 14 residues. The CDR3 bases are TGTGCCAGCATCTTTACGGGAGGCGGCTACGAGCAGTACTTC. Translated: CASIFTGGGYEQYF.

The rearrangement uses TRBV28 and TRBJ2-7; D is unresolved. The CDR3 spans 16 residues. Trimming shortened V by 3 bases and J by 5 bases, and 20 bases separated the two germline ends. Germline V gene sequence: CDR1 MDHEN, CDR2 SYDVKM. The CDR3 bases are TGTGCCAGCAGTTTTCTCGCCGCGTTGAGAGTCCACGAGCAGTACTTC. Residues: CASSFLAALRVHEQYF.

CDR3 residues: CASSPYGTGILSTDTQYF. CDR3 nucleotides: TGTGCCAGCAGCCCCTACGGGACAGGGATACTCAGCACAGATACGCAGTATTTT. V and J are TRBV11-2 and TRBJ2-3; 9 nucleotides line up with TRBD1. Germline trimming cut 5 bases from V and 0 bases from J; bases unmatched to any gene: 12. The CDR3 consists of 18 residues. CDR1 is SGHAT, CDR2 FQNNGV, per germline. The whole variable domain, filled in from reference TRBV11-2 and TRBJ2-3, reads EAGVAQSPRYKIIEKRQSVAFWCNPISGHATLYWYQQILGQGPKLLIQFQNNGVVDDSQLPKDRFSAERLKGVDSTLKIQPAKLEDSAVYLCASSPYGTGILSTDTQYFGPGTRLTVL.

This sequence joins TRBV5-1 and TRBJ1-4; possible D gene TRBD1, 6 bases. The germline V gene has CDR1 SGHRS and CDR2 YFSETQ. The ends were cut back, 3 bases at V and 2 bases at J, with 8 bases in the middle. CDR3 length equals 14 residues. This CDR3 is CASSSTGTNEKLFF. In nucleotides, the CDR3 is TGCGCCAGCAGCTCCACAGGGACTAATGAAAAACTGTTTTTT.

The genes are TRBV3-1 (or the pseudogene TRBV3-2) and TRBJ1-2, with a tentative D call TRBD1 (5 bases). Deletions cut 3 bases from V and 5 bases from J, with 10 bases between. The CDR3 loop spans 13 amino acids. Germline V gives CDR1 LGHDT, CDR2 YNNKEL (reference sequence). Here the CDR3 DNA reads TGTGCCAGCAGCCAGGGACTGTTGTATGGCTACACCTTC. The encoded protein is CASSQGLLYGYTF.

The V call is TRBV10-1, the J call TRBJ2-7, with TRBD2 matching over 12 bases. Germline loops: CDR1 WNHNN, CDR2 SYGVQD (reference sequence). V trimming: 2 bases; J trimming: 3 bases; junction bases outside the gene matches: 2. The CDR3 spans 15 residues. The CDR3 here is CASSETSGGYYEQYF. DNA for the CDR3: TGCGCCAGCAGTGAGACTAGCGGGGGGTACTACGAGCAGTACTTC.

CDR3 sequence (DNA): TGTGCCAGCAAGGGGGGAGGGCGCGAAAAACTGTTTTTT. Its translation is CASKGGGREKLFF. The rearrangement joins TRBV28 to TRBJ1-4; maybe TRBD1 (6 bases). Germline V gene lookup returns CDR1 MDHEN and CDR2 SYDVKM. Trimming took 7 bases from V and 8 from J, leaving 14 bases between them. The CDR3 spans 13 residues.

The V and J genes are TRBV28 and TRBJ2-4; D gene uncertain. Germline loops: CDR1 MDHEN, CDR2 SYDVKM. This CDR3 region has 13 residues. The germline V and J ends were trimmed by 9 bases and 10 bases, with 19 bases remaining between them. CDR3 coding DNA: TGTGCCAGTTCAAAAATGGGCCCCTCAATTCAGTACTTC. Its protein is CASSKMGPSIQYF.

The rearrangement links TRBV7-2 to TRBJ2-1; 9 bases line up with TRBD2. This CDR3 contains 16 residues. CDR1 and CDR2 from the germline V gene are SGHTA and FQGNSA. Trimming at V came to 6 bases and at J to 4 bases, leaving 10 bases not matched to a gene. CDR3 sequence (DNA): TGTGCCAGCAGAAAGAATCCGGGACTAGCATACAATGAGCAGTTCTTC. Translation gives CASRKNPGLAYNEQFF.

The chain employs TRBV14 and TRBJ2-5, with D hard to call. The germline V and J ends were trimmed by 1 base and 5 bases, with 14 bases remaining between them. This CDR3 is 15 amino acids long. Germline lookup yields CDR1 SGHDN and CDR2 FVKESK. The CDR3 loop is CASSQGAVRWETQYF. Here the CDR3 DNA reads TGTGCCAGCAGCCAAGGAGCCGTTCGATGGGAGACCCAGTACTTC.

The chain links TRBV27 to TRBJ1-1, with 9 bases fitting TRBD1. Germline V gene data show CDR1 as MNHEY and CDR2 as SMNVEV (reference sequence). The CDR3 consists of 16 residues. The junction had 7 bases not matched to a gene; V was cut back by 3 bases and J by 2 bases. CDR3 protein: CASSFPGTGPNTEAFF. CDR3 coding DNA: TGTGCCAGCAGTTTCCCCGGGACAGGGCCCAACACTGAAGCTTTCTTT.

The chain carries TRBV5-4 and TRBJ2-1; 7 bases agree with TRBD1. The J segment lost 4 bases and the V segment lost 4 bases, leaving 8 bases of the junction unmatched. CDR1 SGHNT and CDR2 YYREEE come from the germline V gene (reference sequence). The CDR3 covers 15 residues. The CDR3 DNA reads as TGTGCCAGCAGCCAACGACAGGGAACTTACAATGAGCAGTTCTTC. It translates to CASSQRQGTYNEQFF.

The chain combines TRBV5-1 with TRBJ2-5; TRBD2 matches 10 bases. CDR1 is SGHRS and CDR2 is YFSETQ in the germline V gene. The CDR3 spans 17 residues. With 7 bases clipped from V and 5 bases from J, the junction kept 17 bases outside the gene matches. CDR3 sequence: CASCRGLAGDVGETQYF. CDR3 bases: TGCGCCAGCTGCCGAGGGCTAGCGGGAGACGTCGGGGAGACCCAGTACTTC.

V gene TRBV6-1 combines with J gene TRBJ2-1, with TRBD2 identical over 9 bases. The ends lost 4 bases at V and 0 bases at J; junction bases unmatched: 4. CDR1 and CDR2 (germline): MNHNS, SASEGT. CDR3 length: 16 amino acids. The CDR3: CASSGVAGVSYNEQFF. The CDR3 nucleotides read TGTGCCAGCAGTGGAGTAGCGGGAGTCTCCTACAATGAGCAGTTCTTC.

As regards this clone: One junction end does not reproduce the germline sequence, and a read error may be involved. The CDR3 nucleotides are TGTGCCAGCAGTTTAGATACAGGGGGCGAGGGCTACAATGAGCGGTTCTTC. Amino acid sequence: CASSLDTGGEGYNERFF. The chain uses TRBV27 and TRBJ2-1; 9 bases match TRBD1. Germline assignment: CDR1 MNHEY and CDR2 SMNVEV (reference sequence). The CDR3 runs 17 residues.

This chain joins TRBV9 and TRBJ1-2; weak D call: TRBD1 (6 bases). This CDR3 region has 14 residues. The ends were cut back, 0 bases at V and 8 bases at J, with 14 bases in the middle. The germline CDR1 and CDR2 sequences are SGDLS and YYNGEE. CDR3 region: CASSVDGRGSGYTF. DNA for the CDR3: TGTGCCAGCAGCGTAGATGGCAGGGGCTCCGGCTACACCTTC. The complete variable domain, with remaining parts taken from reference TRBV9 and TRBJ1-2, reads DSGVTQTPKHLITATGQRVTLRCSPRSGDLSVYWYQQSLDQGLQFLIQYYNGEERAKGNILERFSAQQFPDLHSELNLSSLELGDSALYFCASSVDGRGSGYTFGSGTRLTVV.

This chain connects TRBV24-1 to TRBJ1-1; D perhaps matches TRBD1 (6 bases). The V gene's germline CDR1 is KGHDR and CDR2 SFDVKD. V lost 5 bases and J 4 bases, leaving 10 bases between the germline ends. The CDR3 covers 13 residues. Here the CDR3 reads CATSGTVPTEAFF. CDR3 coding DNA: TGTGCCACCAGTGGGACAGTCCCCACTGAAGCTTTCTTT.

This sequence joins TRBV4-2 and TRBJ1-6; no reliable D call. Trimming removed 1 base at V and 9 bases at J, with 19 bases between. The CDR3 is made up of 17 amino acids. Germline V CDR1 and CDR2: LGHNA, YNFKEQ. CDR3 nucleotide sequence: TGTGCCAGCAGCCAAGGACGGCGACACAACGAGGGTTCACCCCTCCACTTT. Translated, it gives CASSQGRRHNEGSPLHF.